The 27 T cell receptor beta chains in this list originate from one sample, sequenced in a study of T cells after yellow fever vaccination (dated by TCRdb to about 2019). The treatment or condition label corresponds to: live attenuated yellow fever vaccine strain. The library was built by means of 5' RACE. Sequencing took place on an Illumina NovaSeq 6000. TCRdb ran its own pipeline on the public reads, namely fastp trimming at Q25 and MiXCR clone calling, and kept in-frame beta chains. When rows share a CDR3 protein, they turn into one entry using the most common DNA and genes. Counted in this sample were 280,000 or so distinct CDR3 sequences; around 10% of them appeared once. The top ten clonotypes cover over 3% of the sample. The specimen comprised CD4+ T cells sorted from PBMCs, sampled 5 days after the yellow fever booster vaccination. Receptors originate from a man between 18 and 35 years old who received the YFV17D yellow fever vaccine.

This clonotype appeared a few times. The chain employs TRBV6-5 and TRBJ2-1; perhaps TRBD1 as D (6 bases). Germline V gene lookup returns CDR1 MNHEY and CDR2 SVGAGI. This CDR3 has 14 residues. Trimming removed 5 bases from V and 4 bases from J, with 12 bases in between. The CDR3 is CASSTGRLYNEQFF. As DNA, the CDR3 is TGTGCCAGCAGTACAGGGCGATTGTACAATGAGCAGTTCTTC.

The CDR3 region has the DNA TGTGCCAGCAGGAAACCCGGGACATTGCATGGCTACACCTTC. Translating gives CASRKPGTLHGYTF. The gene calls are TRBV5-4 and TRBJ1-2, with a weak D call TRBD1 (6 bases). CDR1 SGHNT and CDR2 YYREEE come from the germline V gene (reference sequence). With 5 bases removed from V and 6 bases from J, the gap between germline ends came to 17 bases. This CDR3 region has 14 residues.

This clonotype was detected many times. The chain recombines TRBV20-1 with TRBJ2-5, with a weak D call TRBD1 (5 bases). The length of the CDR3 is 13 residues. The germline V gene has CDR1 DFQATT and CDR2 SNEGSKA (reference sequence). The V end was cut by 6 bases, the J end by 1 base, with 12 bases between. CDR3 sequence reads: CSASGWSQETQYF. As DNA, the CDR3 is TGCAGTGCCTCAGGGTGGTCCCAAGAGACCCAGTACTTC.

This clonotype was counted only a few times. CDR3 sequence (DNA): TGCAGCGTTTTGCCTAGAAACCCTGCTGAAGCTTTCTTT. Amino acid sequence: CSVLPRNPAEAFF. The chain employs TRBV29-1 and TRBJ1-1; D uncertain. Germline CDR1 is SQVTM and CDR2 is ANQGSEA. This CDR3 spans 13 amino acids. The V end was cut by 5 bases, the J end by 6 bases, with 16 bases between.

This CDR3 reads CASSILTGGYGYTF. The CDR3 DNA reads as TGTGCCAGCAGCATCTTGACAGGAGGATATGGCTACACCTTC. V and J are TRBV7-2 and TRBJ1-2; a weak D match, TRBD1 (6 bases). Trimming left V 5 bases short and J 5 bases short, with 15 bases between. There are 14 residues in the CDR3. CDR1 is SGHTA and CDR2 is FQGNSA in the germline V gene.

The chain combines TRBV7-2 with TRBJ2-2, with D perhaps matching TRBD1 or TRBD2 (5 bases each). This CDR3 is 16 amino acids long. Trimming removed 1 base at V and 8 bases at J, with 17 bases between. Germline V lookup: CDR1 SGHTA, CDR2 FQGNSA. The CDR3 here is CASSLEGTVSFGELFF. CDR3 in DNA: TGTGCCAGCAGCTTAGAGGGGACGGTTTCTTTTGGGGAGCTGTTTTTT.

The genes are TRBV3-2 and TRBJ1-6. TRBV3-2 counts as a pseudogene. The CDR3 consists of 16 residues. DNA of the CDR3: TGTGCCAGCAGCCTTTGGACGGGCTCCTATAATTCACCCCTCCACTTT. Translating it yields CASSLWTGSYNSPLHF.

This clonotype showed up many times. The V and J genes are TRBV3-1 and TRBJ1-1; TRBD1 is a possible D gene (6 bases). Trimming removed 6 bases from V and 8 bases from J, with 13 bases in between. Germline V gene sequence: CDR1 LGHDT, CDR2 YNNKEL (reference sequence). The CDR3 spans 12 residues. The CDR3 protein is CASRSGTLEAFF. The CDR3, as DNA: TGTGCCAGCAGGTCCGGGACATTAGAAGCTTTCTTT. Together with reference TRBV3-1 and TRBJ1-1, the CDR3 gives the full variable domain: DTAVSQTPKYLVTQMGNDKSIKCEQNLGHDTMYWYKQDSKKFLKIMFSYNNKELIINETVPNRFSPKSPDKAHLNLHINSLELGDSAVYFCASRSGTLEAFFGQGTRLTVV.

The table lists this clonotype with a few counts. The V call is TRBV5-6, the J call TRBJ2-4; 8 bases fit TRBD2. The germline CDR1 and CDR2 sequences are SGHDT and YYEEEE. This CDR3 has 15 residues. The ends lost 2 bases at V and 7 bases at J; junction bases unmatched: 8. The CDR3 sequence is CASSFRGGASNIQYF. The CDR3 coding sequence is TGTGCCAGCAGCTTTCGGGGGGGGGCCTCGAACATTCAGTACTTC. Full variable domain (outside the CDR3, taken from reference TRBV5-6 and TRBJ2-4): DAGVTQSPTHLIKTRGQQVTLRCSPKSGHDTVSWYQQALGQGPQFIFQYYEEEERQRGNFPDRFSGHQFPNYSSELNVNALLLGDSALYLCASSFRGGASNIQYFGAGTRLSVL.

The table lists this clonotype with a few counts. J is TRBJ2-5 and V is TRBV10-3, with D hard to call. V lost 2 bases, J lost 5 bases, and 12 bases lay in between. This CDR3 is 14 amino acids long. CDR1 is ENHRY and CDR2 is SYGVKD in the germline V gene. The CDR3 region is CAISEQTTPETQYF. The CDR3 coding sequence is TGTGCCATCAGTGAGCAGACAACCCCGGAGACCCAGTACTTC.

This clonotype was counted a few times. The V gene is TRBV2, the J gene TRBJ1-1; D remains ambiguous. The germline V gene encodes CDR1 SNHLY and CDR2 FYNNEI. Trimming took off 6 bases at V and 1 base at J, with 9 bases between the two ends. This CDR3 spans 13 amino acids. CDR3 DNA: TGTGCCAGCAGGGGAGACACGAACACTGAAGCTTTCTTT. Protein sequence: CASRGDTNTEAFF.

This clonotype was counted only a few times. The chain carries TRBV3-1 and TRBJ2-3, with no clear D. V lost 0 bases and J lost 2, with 9 bases in between. Germline values: CDR1 LGHDT, CDR2 YNNKEL (reference sequence). This CDR3 comprises 15 residues. The CDR3 sequence is CASSQEWKDTDTQYF. CDR3 DNA sequence: TGTGCCAGCAGCCAAGAGTGGAAGGACACAGATACGCAGTATTTT.

This clonotype has only a few counts. CDR3 bases: TGTGCCAGCAGTTTGAGGCGATTTGGGGAGACCCAGTACTTC. Translating gives CASSLRRFGETQYF. The chain employs TRBV27 and TRBJ2-5; D is unresolved. Germline V lookup: CDR1 MNHEY, CDR2 SMNVEV (reference sequence). The CDR3 is made up of 14 amino acids. Trimming cost V 3 bases and J 5 bases, with 13 bases left between them.

The rearrangement uses TRBV6-2 or TRBV6-3 and TRBJ2-1; D uncertain. This CDR3 spans 15 amino acids. Germline V CDR1 and CDR2: MNHEY, SVGEGT. Trimming cost V 1 base and J 4 bases, with 11 bases left between them. CDR3 in DNA: TGTGCCAGCAGTTACTACACTGTGCGTTACAATGAGCAGTTCTTC. This encodes CASSYYTVRYNEQFF.

The chain is built from TRBV28 and TRBJ1-3; perhaps TRBD1 as D (5 bases). Per germline, CDR1 MDHEN and CDR2 SYDVKM. CDR3 length: 16 amino acids. V lost 6 bases to trimming and J lost 11 bases, with 26 bases between them. The CDR3 loop reads CASRLTGSLGGSAIYF. In nucleotides, the CDR3 is TGTGCCAGCAGACTGACCGGGAGCCTTGGGGGAAGCGCCATATATTTT.

There are a few counts of this clonotype. The rearrangement uses TRBV15 and TRBJ1-5; no clear D gene. Germline assignment: CDR1 LNHNV and CDR2 YYDKDF (reference sequence). The germline V and J ends were trimmed by 0 bases and 6 bases, with 6 bases remaining between them. The CDR3 consists of 13 residues. CDR3 DNA sequence: TGTGCCACCAGCAGAGATTTGTCTCAGCCCCAGCATTTT. Protein: CATSRDLSQPQHF.

The V and J genes are TRBV12-3 or TRBV12-4 and TRBJ1-1; 9 bases match TRBD1. The CDR3 extends over 17 amino acids. Trimming at V came to 7 bases and at J to 0 bases, leaving 12 bases not matched to a gene. The CDR3 nucleotides read TGTGCCAGCAATCAAGGGACAGGGTCCCTGATGAACACTGAAGCTTTCTTT. Translation gives CASNQGTGSLMNTEAFF.

Remarks on this clonotype: Germline and junction disagree at one end, which may indicate a read error. This chain links TRBV13 with TRBJ2-7; D possibly corresponds to TRBD1 (5 bases). Per germline, CDR1 PRHDT and CDR2 FYEKMQ (reference sequence). The CDR3 is 12 amino acids. CDR3 protein: CASRHSTGNRHF. The CDR3 region has the DNA TGTGCCAGCAGACATTCTACAGGCAACAGGCACTTC. Full variable domain (rest looked up from reference TRBV13 and TRBJ2-7): AAGVIQSPRHLIKEKRETATLKCYPIPRHDTVYWYQQGPGQDPQFLISFYEKMQSDKGSIPDRFSAQQFSDYHSELNMSSLELGDSALYFCASRHSTGNRHFGPGTRLTVT.

This clonotype was recorded a few times. The rearrangement joins TRBV20-1 to TRBJ2-4; the D gene is possibly TRBD1 (6 bases). The CDR3 totals 13 residues. The germline V gene encodes CDR1 DFQATT and CDR2 SNEGSKA (reference sequence). With 6 bases removed from V and 1 base from J, the gap between germline ends came to 10 bases. Written as DNA, the CDR3 is TGCAGTGCCAAGGACAGCGCCAAAAACATTCAGTACTTC. Its protein product is CSAKDSAKNIQYF.

The chain couples TRBV7-9 to TRBJ1-2, with D possibly being TRBD1 (5 bases). There are 15 residues in the CDR3. Trimming shortened V by 5 bases and J by 3 bases, and 16 bases separated the two germline ends. Germline V CDR1 and CDR2: SEHNR, FQNEAQ (reference sequence). The CDR3 bases are TGTGCCAGCAGCAAGGACACCGGGGCCTACTATGGCTACACCTTC. This gives the protein CASSKDTGAYYGYTF.

V gene TRBV12-3 or TRBV12-4 combines with J gene TRBJ2-5; 9 bases are a match to TRBD2. The junction had 6 bases not matched to a gene; V was cut back by 2 bases and J by 5 bases. This CDR3 is built from 15 residues. The CDR3 protein is CASSLSAGGRETQYF. The CDR3 DNA follows: TGTGCCAGCAGTTTATCGGCGGGGGGGCGGGAGACCCAGTACTTC.

This clonotype was counted a few times. The V call is TRBV21-1, the J call TRBJ2-7. TRBV21-1 is shown as a pseudogene. This CDR3 comprises 13 residues. The CDR3 sequence: CASSSRGPYEQYF. CDR3 DNA: TGTGCCAGCAGCAGTAGGGGGCCCTACGAGCAGTACTTC.

This clonotype showed up just a few times. The rearrangement uses TRBV20-1 and TRBJ1-1, with D perhaps matching TRBD1 (5 bases). CDR1 is DFQATT, CDR2 SNEGSKA, per germline (reference sequence). This CDR3 is built from 14 residues. Between the trimmed V and J ends, which lost 6 bases and 0 bases, there was a span of 14 bases. The CDR3 sequence: CSALDSRMNTEAFF. The DNA of the CDR3 is TGCAGTGCGCTAGACAGCCGCATGAACACTGAAGCTTTCTTT.

There are many counts of this clonotype. V is TRBV7-3 and J is TRBJ2-5, with 12 bases that match TRBD2. The CDR3 runs 15 residues. Germline CDR1 reads SGHTA; CDR2 reads FQGTGA. Trimming cost V 5 bases and J 5 bases; bases outside gene matches: 6. CDR3 in DNA: TGTGCCAGCAGCCGGACTAGCGGGGCAGCGGAGACCCAGTACTTC. The encoded protein is CASSRTSGAAETQYF.

This clonotype was detected ten times or more. This sequence joins TRBV6-5 and TRBJ2-7, with 9 bases identical to TRBD1. CDR3 length: 12 amino acids. The V and J ends lost 8 bases and 2 bases, in that order; junction bases with no gene match: 1. CDR1 and CDR2 (germline): MNHEY, SVGAGI. CDR3 nucleotides: TGTGCCAGCGGACAGGGGCCCTACGAGCAGTACTTC. Translation: CASGQGPYEQYF.

This clonotype was observed many times. The chain has TRBV3-1 and TRBJ1-6; no clear D gene. The CDR3 spans 13 residues. CDR1 and CDR2 from the germline V gene are LGHDT and YNNKEL (reference sequence). The V gene lost 3 bases and the J gene lost 14 bases, with 14 bases spanning the gap. The CDR3 DNA follows: TGTGCCAGCAGCCAGAATGAAGGTTTGACCCTCCACTTT. Translation gives CASSQNEGLTLHF.

The J gene is TRBJ2-2, the V gene TRBV29-1, with D possibly matching TRBD1 (6 bases). This CDR3 spans 13 amino acids. V was cut by 6 bases and J by 4 bases, with 12 bases left in between. Germline values: CDR1 SQVTM, CDR2 ANQGSEA. The CDR3 loop is CSVRQVSTGELFF. The CDR3 coding sequence is TGCAGCGTGCGACAGGTCAGCACCGGGGAGCTGTTTTTT.